This paragraph covers one T cell receptor beta chain sequence. The antigen remains unidentified. The entry originates in a study of human T cells and chemical hapten exposure. Study background: Patients, chiefly female, had alopecia areata, totalis or universalis.

Study results and caveats: Expanded TCRs grouped into significantly more large CDR3 similarity clusters than controls produced.

Time point in this sample: patch test 2, 6 weeks after DPC sensitization. Stated treatment: therapeutic diphenylcyclopropenone sensitization with weekly scalp DPC. Only after blood had been drawn was each patch test applied. CDR1 and CDR2 (germline): SGHNT, YYREEE (reference sequence). The CDR3 covers 14 residues. Trimming took 3 bases from V and 4 from J, leaving 14 bases between them. TCRdb used MiXCR to reprocess the RACE reads, holding one entry per CDR3 protein. The table includes approximately 350,000 distinct CDR3 sequences, over 6% detected once. Sequencing used whole blood, obtained in connection with sensitization to the hapten diphenylcyclopropenone (DPC). V and J are TRBV5-4 and TRBJ2-7; D is perhaps TRBD1 (5 bases). This sequence was found in a woman under 30 with alopecia areata. Some clones in this sample may be carry-over from other donors' samples. This CDR3 is CASSSGAADYEQYF. The DNA for the CDR3 is TGTGCCAGCAGCTCTGGGGCGGCCGATTACGAGCAGTACTTC.